This TCR beta chain was profiled in a study of cytotoxic CD8 clonotypes in ibrutinib-treated CLL. Study in general: Partial response was seen in around 24 patients and complete response in 2; after median roughly six years, about 14 stayed remitted, some twelve progressed. Across samples, productive templates numbered a few hundred thousand and productive rearrangements reached some 94,000 on average.

The V gene's germline CDR1 is SGHTA and CDR2 FQGTGA. The length of the CDR3 is 17 residues. With 0 bases clipped from V and 5 bases from J, the junction kept 7 bases outside the gene matches. As to this clone: What it binds is not known.

Study observations and caveats: Public clonotypes occurred uncommonly; on treatment, they contracted or remained stable.

The sequencing depth, 1 in 200,000 to 1 in 1 million T cells, was the target. TCRdb keeps only in-frame clones here, not all; method: immunoSEQ multiplex PCR. Here the sample spans around 160,000 clones, nearly 90% being singletons. This sample comprised PBMCs, obtained at disease progression, from a patient treated with ibrutinib. The clonotype comes from a human donor with chronic lymphocytic leukemia. The chain recombines TRBV7-3 with TRBJ1-1; 12 nucleotides line up with TRBD1. CDR3 amino acids: CASSLTPGQGAQTEAFF. As DNA, the CDR3 is TGTGCCAGCAGCTTAACTCCGGGACAGGGGGCACAGACTGAAGCTTTCTTT.